This TCR beta chain was recorded in a study of cytomegalovirus exposure and HLA in healthy donors. Study-level findings and limits: Subsequent analysis showed first-cohort TCR clusters tending to co-occur in 95 to 150 validation repertoires. TCR beta chains numbering under 200 were designated cytomegalovirus-associated.

Per germline, CDR1 MNHEY and CDR2 SVGAGI. The CDR3 runs to 14 residues. Trimming removed 5 bases from V and 10 bases from J, with 17 bases in between. The donors were in the approximately 130-subject validation cohort, distinct from the approximately 670-subject first cohort. Regarding this clone: The antigen remains unidentified.

The repertoire was sequenced with immunoSEQ multiplex PCR; TCRdb's copy has only in-frame clones and lacks some. Found here are about 140,000 clones, about 90% of them singletons; the top ten hold roughly 3%. The sample taken for sequencing was PBMCs. The TCR sequence derives from a man younger than 30 in good health and CMV-seronegative. The chain combines TRBV6-5 with TRBJ1-4; TRBD1 is a possible D gene (5 bases). The CDR3 sequence is CASSALGGTSKLFF. The DNA of the CDR3 is TGTGCCAGCAGTGCTCTTGGGGGGACCTCAAAACTGTTTTTT.